These T cell receptor beta chains were read from a single sample in a study of OX40 agonist ivuxolimab in advanced cancers. This table comes from immunoSEQ multiplex PCR, and its TCRdb copy is limited to in-frame clones, with some not included. Here the sample spans around 94,000 clones, around nine tenths being singletons. Material: CD4+ or CD8+ T cells sorted from blood, obtained in a trial of the OX40 agonist ivuxolimab. The receptors stem from an adult with an advanced solid tumor such as melanoma, head and neck, liver or kidney cancer. The CDR3 runs from the conserved cysteine through the conserved F or W. A D gene is named only where the DNA matches it firmly. Size is omitted from some rows. Given values are once, few, many or a class for expanded clones.

cdr3_nt: TGTGCCAGCAGCGTAGGGACGGGCGCCTACACAGATACGCAGTATTTT
cdr3_aa: CASSVGTGAYTDTQYF
j_call: TRBJ2-3
d_call: NA
v_call: TRBV9
clone_size: NA

cdr3_nt: TGCGCCAGCAGCTTGGAGGGACAGGGTCTCAATGAGCAGTTCTTC
cdr3_aa: CASSLEGQGLNEQFF
j_call: TRBJ2-1
d_call: TRBD1
v_call: TRBV5-1
clone_size: NA

cdr3_nt: TGTGCCAGCAGTGACCGTGGGGGGATTCGCACTGAAGCTTTCTTT
cdr3_aa: CASSDRGGIRTEAFF
j_call: TRBJ1-1
d_call: NA
v_call: TRBV6-6
clone_size: NA

cdr3_nt: TGCGCCAGCGGGAGAACAGGGTCCAACACTGAAGCTTTCTTT
cdr3_aa: CASGRTGSNTEAFF
j_call: TRBJ1-1
d_call: NA
v_call: TRBV10-2
clone_size: NA

cdr3_nt: TGCGCCAGCAGCCTGGACAGGGGGTATGGCTACACCTTC
cdr3_aa: CASSLDRGYGYTF
j_call: TRBJ1-2
d_call: TRBD1
v_call: TRBV5-1
clone_size: NA

cdr3_nt: TGCGCCAGCAAAGGACAGCTAACCACCGGGGAGCTGTTTTTT
cdr3_aa: CASKGQLTTGELFF
j_call: TRBJ2-2
d_call: NA
v_call: TRBV10-1
clone_size: NA

cdr3_nt: TGTGCCAGCGGAACCGAAACCAGTCCGACCCAGTACTTC
cdr3_aa: CASGTETSPTQYF
j_call: TRBJ2-5
d_call: NA
v_call: TRBV6-5
clone_size: NA

cdr3_nt: TGTGCCAGCAGTTTTGGGGCAGGGGGTGGGGATGAGCAGTTCTTC
cdr3_aa: CASSFGAGGGDEQFF
j_call: TRBJ2-1
d_call: TRBD1
v_call: TRBV27
clone_size: NA

cdr3_nt: TGTGCCAGTAGTATCTCGTGGACAGGGGTCACTGAAGCTTTCTTT
cdr3_aa: CASSISWTGVTEAFF
j_call: TRBJ1-1
d_call: TRBD1
v_call: TRBV19
clone_size: NA

cdr3_nt: TGTGCCAGCAGCGGCTGGGGATCAGGGTCATACGAGCAGTACTTC
cdr3_aa: CASSGWGSGSYEQYF
j_call: TRBJ2-7
d_call: NA
v_call: TRBV7-8
clone_size: NA

cdr3_nt: TGTGCCAGCAGTGCCACAGGGGACTATGGCTACACCTTC
cdr3_aa: CASSATGDYGYTF
j_call: TRBJ1-2
d_call: TRBD1
v_call: TRBV6-5
clone_size: NA

cdr3_nt: TGTGCCAGTATGCCGGACCGTAGTCCTTCGTATGGCTACACCTTC
cdr3_aa: CASMPDRSPSYGYTF
j_call: TRBJ1-2
d_call: NA
v_call: TRBV19
clone_size: NA

cdr3_nt: TGTGCCAGCTCACCAATCCGGAATCAGCCCCAGCATTTT
cdr3_aa: CASSPIRNQPQHF
j_call: TRBJ1-5
d_call: NA
v_call: TRBV18
clone_size: NA

cdr3_nt: TGTGCCAGCAGTTACTCGGGACAGTACGATTCACCCCTCCACTTT
cdr3_aa: CASSYSGQYDSPLHF
j_call: TRBJ1-6
d_call: TRBD1
v_call: TRBV6-5
clone_size: NA

cdr3_nt: TGTGCCAGCCGGGACAGGGGGCAGGAAAAACTGTTTTTT
cdr3_aa: CASRDRGQEKLFF
j_call: TRBJ1-4
d_call: TRBD1
v_call: TRBV19
clone_size: NA

cdr3_nt: TGTGCCAGCAGCTTAGCGGGGACCGGGGAGCTGTTTTTT
cdr3_aa: CASSLAGTGELFF
j_call: TRBJ2-2
d_call: NA
v_call: TRBV7-9
clone_size: NA

cdr3_nt: TGTGCCAGCAGTCCTCAGCCGCAGGGAGGGAATTCACCCCTCCACTTT
cdr3_aa: CASSPQPQGGNSPLHF
j_call: TRBJ1-6
d_call: NA
v_call: TRBV28
clone_size: NA

cdr3_nt: TGTGCCAGCAGCTCCCGGCCCAGCGGGGCTTACGAGCAGTACTTC
cdr3_aa: CASSSRPSGAYEQYF
j_call: TRBJ2-7
d_call: TRBD2
v_call: TRBV5-8
clone_size: NA

cdr3_nt: TGCAGTGCTCCCTGGACCAGCGCCCAGTACTTC
cdr3_aa: CSAPWTSAQYF
j_call: TRBJ2-5
d_call: NA
v_call: TRBV20-1
clone_size: NA

cdr3_nt: TGTGCCTGGAGTCCGACGGACGGCAGAAACAACTATGGCTACACCTTC
cdr3_aa: CAWSPTDGRNNYGYTF
j_call: TRBJ1-2
d_call: NA
v_call: TRBV30
clone_size: NA

cdr3_nt: TGTGCCAGCAGCCCCGGGACAGGGGGGCCGGGGCCCCAGCATTTT
cdr3_aa: CASSPGTGGPGPQHF
j_call: TRBJ1-5
d_call: TRBD1
v_call: TRBV6-5
clone_size: NA

cdr3_nt: TGTGCCACCAGCAGGGGCATTGTCAGGGAGCTGTTTTTT
cdr3_aa: CATSRGIVRELFF
j_call: TRBJ2-2
d_call: NA
v_call: TRBV15
clone_size: NA

cdr3_nt: TGTGCCAGCAGCACGCAGGGGACCCCCTATGGCTACACCTTC
cdr3_aa: CASSTQGTPYGYTF
j_call: TRBJ1-2
d_call: NA
v_call: TRBV5-4
clone_size: NA

cdr3_nt: TGTGCCAGCAGCCCAGGGACAGTCGAGCCCCTCCACTTT
cdr3_aa: CASSPGTVEPLHF
j_call: TRBJ1-6
d_call: TRBD1
v_call: TRBV6-5
clone_size: NA

cdr3_nt: TGTGCCAGCAGCTTGGTTGGGGTCTCCACAGATACGCAGTATTTT
cdr3_aa: CASSLVGVSTDTQYF
j_call: TRBJ2-3
d_call: NA
v_call: TRBV5-6
clone_size: NA

cdr3_nt: TGTGCCAGCAGCTTAGAAAGAGCGATCGATCAGCCCCAGCATTTT
cdr3_aa: CASSLERAIDQPQHF
j_call: TRBJ1-5
d_call: NA
v_call: TRBV5-6
clone_size: NA

cdr3_nt: TGTGCCAGCAGCAAGCGGGGATCGGACACCGGGGAGCTGTTTTTT
cdr3_aa: CASSKRGSDTGELFF
j_call: TRBJ2-2
d_call: TRBD2
v_call: TRBV6-1
clone_size: NA

cdr3_nt: TGTGCCATCAGTGATTCTGGACAGGGTTCCTACGAGCAGTACTTC
cdr3_aa: CAISDSGQGSYEQYF
j_call: TRBJ2-7
d_call: TRBD1
v_call: TRBV10-3
clone_size: NA

cdr3_nt: TGTGCCAGCAGCGGCGGGACAGGGAGTAATTCACCCCTCCACTTT
cdr3_aa: CASSGGTGSNSPLHF
j_call: TRBJ1-6
d_call: TRBD1
v_call: TRBV9
clone_size: NA

cdr3_nt: TGTGCCTGGCGTCGGCCCCAGCATTTT
cdr3_aa: CAWRRPQHF
j_call: TRBJ1-5
d_call: NA
v_call: TRBV30
clone_size: few

cdr3_nt: TGTGCCAGCAGCGCGACCCGATACAATGAGCAGTTCTTC
cdr3_aa: CASSATRYNEQFF
j_call: TRBJ2-1
d_call: NA
v_call: TRBV7-9
clone_size: few

cdr3_nt: TGTGCCAGCAGCTTGGACAGGGGGAATGAAAAACTGTTTTTT
cdr3_aa: CASSLDRGNEKLFF
j_call: TRBJ1-4
d_call: TRBD1
v_call: TRBV7-9
clone_size: NA

cdr3_nt: TGTGCCAGCAGCTTCCGGGACAGGGGGGTCTACGAGCAGTACTTC
cdr3_aa: CASSFRDRGVYEQYF
j_call: TRBJ2-7
d_call: TRBD1
v_call: TRBV6-5
clone_size: NA

cdr3_nt: TGTGCCAGCAGCGGAGAGGAGGGGTCGGGAGAGCAGTACTTC
cdr3_aa: CASSGEEGSGEQYF
j_call: TRBJ2-7
d_call: NA
v_call: TRBV6-1
clone_size: NA

cdr3_nt: TGTGCCAGCAGCGTGGGACAGGCGCCCACAGATACGCAGTATTTT
cdr3_aa: CASSVGQAPTDTQYF
j_call: TRBJ2-3
d_call: TRBD1
v_call: TRBV9
clone_size: once

cdr3_nt: TGTGCCAGCAGCCCACAGGGCTACTCTGGAAACACCATATATTTT
cdr3_aa: CASSPQGYSGNTIYF
j_call: TRBJ1-3
d_call: NA
v_call: TRBV5-8
clone_size: NA

cdr3_nt: TGTGCCAGCAGCTTATATCCTCATGAAAAACTGTTTTTT
cdr3_aa: CASSLYPHEKLFF
j_call: TRBJ1-4
d_call: NA
v_call: TRBV7-2
clone_size: NA

cdr3_nt: TGCGCCAGCAGCCAGGGACAGGGGGCGTTTGAAAAACTGTTTTTT
cdr3_aa: CASSQGQGAFEKLFF
j_call: TRBJ1-4
d_call: TRBD1
v_call: TRBV4-3
clone_size: NA

cdr3_nt: TGTGCTAGTGGCCTACCTCCGAGGGCGTACGGCTACACCTTC
cdr3_aa: CASGLPPRAYGYTF
j_call: TRBJ1-2
d_call: NA
v_call: TRBV12-5
clone_size: NA

cdr3_nt: TGTGCCAGTAGTAGATCGGGTACCTACGAGCAGTACTTC
cdr3_aa: CASSRSGTYEQYF
j_call: TRBJ2-7
d_call: NA
v_call: TRBV19
clone_size: NA

cdr3_nt: TGTGCCAGCTCACCATTTAGTACAGGGCAAAACACTGAAGCTTTCTTT
cdr3_aa: CASSPFSTGQNTEAFF
j_call: TRBJ1-1
d_call: NA
v_call: TRBV18
clone_size: NA

cdr3_nt: TGTGCCAGCGGAGCCTCCTACGAGCAGTACTTC
cdr3_aa: CASGASYEQYF
j_call: TRBJ2-7
d_call: NA
v_call: TRBV28
clone_size: NA

cdr3_nt: TGCAGCGTTGCGAATGACAGGGTCGGAGTATCGGGGAGAAACATTCAGTACTTC
cdr3_aa: CSVANDRVGVSGRNIQYF
j_call: TRBJ2-4
d_call: TRBD1
v_call: TRBV29-1
clone_size: NA

cdr3_nt: TGTGCCAGCAGCTCCCGATCATTGACCCGAAACACCATATATTTT
cdr3_aa: CASSSRSLTRNTIYF
j_call: TRBJ1-3
d_call: NA
v_call: TRBV7-9
clone_size: NA

cdr3_nt: TGCGCCAGCAGCCAACAACAGGGGGCAGGTGGCTACACCTTC
cdr3_aa: CASSQQQGAGGYTF
j_call: TRBJ1-2
d_call: TRBD1
v_call: TRBV4-3
clone_size: NA

cdr3_nt: TGTGCCAGCAGCTTATTTCCTAGCGGGGGGGGCAATGAGCAGTTCTTC
cdr3_aa: CASSLFPSGGGNEQFF
j_call: TRBJ2-1
d_call: TRBD2
v_call: TRBV7-2
clone_size: NA

cdr3_nt: TGTGCCAGCAGTCAAACAGGGGGGAGAGATGGCTACACCTTC
cdr3_aa: CASSQTGGRDGYTF
j_call: TRBJ1-2
d_call: TRBD1
v_call: TRBV5-4
clone_size: NA

cdr3_nt: TGTGCCAGCAGCTCACCGCCTACAGGGAAGAGTGGCTACACCTTC
cdr3_aa: CASSSPPTGKSGYTF
j_call: TRBJ1-2
d_call: NA
v_call: TRBV7-2
clone_size: NA

cdr3_nt: TGTGCCAGCTCCCCGTTCGACAGTACCTACGAGCAGTACTTC
cdr3_aa: CASSPFDSTYEQYF
j_call: TRBJ2-7
d_call: NA
v_call: TRBV18
clone_size: NA

cdr3_nt: TGCGCCAGCTGTAAGGACAGGGGGAACACTGAAGCTTTCTTT
cdr3_aa: CASCKDRGNTEAFF
j_call: TRBJ1-1
d_call: TRBD1
v_call: TRBV10-1
clone_size: NA

cdr3_nt: TGCGCCAGCAGCCAAGAGTTCAGGAACATTCAGTACTTC
cdr3_aa: CASSQEFRNIQYF
j_call: TRBJ2-4
d_call: NA
v_call: TRBV4-1
clone_size: NA

cdr3_nt: TGTGCCAGCAGGTTCGGGACAGGGGATTCACCCCTCCACTTT
cdr3_aa: CASRFGTGDSPLHF
j_call: TRBJ1-6
d_call: TRBD1
v_call: TRBV14
clone_size: once

cdr3_nt: TGTGCCAGCAGCTTTGGGGACTTTAAGCCCCAGCATTTT
cdr3_aa: CASSFGDFKPQHF
j_call: TRBJ1-5
d_call: NA
v_call: TRBV7-6
clone_size: NA

cdr3_nt: TGTGCCAGCAGCGCCGGACTAGCGGGTCGATCCACAGATACGCAGTATTTT
cdr3_aa: CASSAGLAGRSTDTQYF
j_call: TRBJ2-3
d_call: TRBD2
v_call: TRBV5-6
clone_size: NA

cdr3_nt: TGTGCCAGCACCGCAACCCGCGTTGTGGAGTCACCCCTCCACTTT
cdr3_aa: CASTATRVVESPLHF
j_call: TRBJ1-6
d_call: NA
v_call: TRBV6-5
clone_size: NA

cdr3_nt: TGTGCCAGCAGCCAAATAGGTGACAGGGATCCGCAGTATTTT
cdr3_aa: CASSQIGDRDPQYF
j_call: TRBJ2-3
d_call: TRBD1
v_call: TRBV4-2
clone_size: NA

cdr3_nt: TGTGCCAGCCGGTGGACAGGGGGGCCGGGTGAGCAGTTCTTC
cdr3_aa: CASRWTGGPGEQFF
j_call: TRBJ2-1
d_call: TRBD1
v_call: TRBV7-9
clone_size: NA

cdr3_nt: TGTGCCATCAGAATAAGTGGGGAGACCCAGTACTTC
cdr3_aa: CAIRISGETQYF
j_call: TRBJ2-5
d_call: NA
v_call: TRBV10-3
clone_size: NA

cdr3_nt: TGCGCCAGCAGCCAACCCGGGACAGGGTCCTCGTACTCCTACGAGCAGTACTTC
cdr3_aa: CASSQPGTGSSYSYEQYF
j_call: TRBJ2-7
d_call: TRBD1
v_call: TRBV5-1
clone_size: NA

cdr3_nt: TGTGCCATCAATCCGGGCGCTAAAAGGGCAGATACGCAGTATTTT
cdr3_aa: CAINPGAKRADTQYF
j_call: TRBJ2-3
d_call: NA
v_call: TRBV10-3
clone_size: NA